The clone carrying this TCR beta chain was seen once. This entry belongs to a study of shared clonotypes between healthy human individuals. Trimming removed 5 bases from V and 1 base from J; junction bases left unmatched: 3. CDR1 SGHAT and CDR2 FQNNGV come from the germline V gene. CDR3 size: 14 residues. All the donors were Caucasian adults who lived in Nashville, Tennessee. The investigators split CD4+ cells into a CD45RA+ naive subset and a CD45RA-negative memory subset. An approximately 200 ng quantity of DNA, 30,000 to 35,000 T cell genomes, went into the sorted-subset replicate PCRs. Profiled with immunoSEQ multiplex PCR; TCRdb holds only in-frame clones, not every one. This table has approximately 980,000 clones, less than 85% appearing once.

The specimen was memory CD4+ T cells sorted from blood. Subset specified: CD45RA-negative fraction. This clonotype originated in a man younger than 30 in good health. J is TRBJ1-2 and V is TRBV11-2; 8 bases match TRBD1. The CDR3 sequence is CASSPTGDNYGYTF. In DNA form, the CDR3 reads TGTGCCAGCAGCCCGACAGGGGATAACTATGGCTACACCTTC.